Shown below are 19 T cell receptor beta chains from a single sample sequenced in a study of blood T cells in healthy people across ages. The use of a sample-barcoded 5' primer and a J-beta primer mix characterized a second PCR of about 6 to 11 cycles. MiXCR, run by TCRdb on the 5' RACE reads, gives a single entry per CDR3 protein. The sample lists 1.6 million or so distinct CDR3 sequences, 34% occurring once. The sequencing sample was made of blood. The receptor source for this set is a woman in her 30s in good health.

This clonotype has more than one count but fewer than ten. The chain uses TRBV5-1 and TRBJ2-1, with D tentatively TRBD1 (6 bases). The length of the CDR3 is 16 residues. Trimming removed 2 bases from V and 1 base from J, with 13 bases in between. Per germline, CDR1 SGHRS and CDR2 YFSETQ. CDR3 bases: TGCGCCAGCAGCTTTCCGGGACACGGGTCCTACAATGAGCAGTTCTTC. Amino acids: CASSFPGHGSYNEQFF.

The table lists this clonotype with many counts. The chain combines TRBV29-1 with TRBJ1-4, with D maybe TRBD1 (5 bases). Trimming pared 7 bases from V and 7 bases from J, leaving 16 bases between. The CDR3 runs 13 residues. CDR1 is SQVTM and CDR2 is ANQGSEA in the germline V gene. CDR3 bases: TGCAGCGGGGGGACGGCCAAGGTTGAAAAACTGTTTTTT. As protein: CSGGTAKVEKLFF. Using reference TRBV29-1 and TRBJ1-4 for the parts outside the CDR3, the full variable domain is SAVISQKPSRDICQRGTSLTIQCQVDSQVTMMFWYRQQPGQSLTLIATANQGSEATYESGFVIDKFPISRPNLTFSTLTVSNMSPEDSSIYLCSGGTAKVEKLFFGSGTQLSVL.

This clonotype was seen more than once but under ten times. The genes are TRBV12-3 or TRBV12-4 and TRBJ1-5, with D unclear. The CDR3 is made up of 14 amino acids. Trimming left V 4 bases short and J 4 bases short, with 11 bases between. The CDR3 nucleotides are TGTGCCAGCAGTTCCCTCAATGTAAATCAGCCCCAGCATTTT. This sequence encodes CASSSLNVNQPQHF.

The chain links TRBV2 to TRBJ2-1, with no clear D. The germline V gene has CDR1 SNHLY and CDR2 FYNNEI. The CDR3 spans 15 residues. Trimming cost V 3 bases and J 0 bases, with 9 bases left between them. This CDR3 is CASSERTASYNEQFF. The CDR3 DNA sequence: TGTGCCAGCAGTGAGAGAACTGCCTCCTACAATGAGCAGTTCTTC.

A note on this clonotype: This may arise from a read error, as a much more abundant clone is one base away. The chain is built from TRBV5-1 and TRBJ2-1; D unresolved. The ends were cut back, 3 bases at V and 7 bases at J, with 11 bases in the middle. Germline V gene sequence: CDR1 SGHRS, CDR2 YFSETQ. This CDR3 has 13 amino acids. The CDR3 is CASSYYLGNEQFF. CDR3 DNA sequence: TGCGCCAGCAGCTACTACTTGGGTAATGAGCAGTTCTTC.

This clonotype turned up a few times. The V call is TRBV20-1, the J call TRBJ2-7, with D unresolved. The V end was cut by 0 bases, the J end by 2 bases, with 11 bases between. Germline V gene data show CDR1 as DFQATT and CDR2 as SNEGSKA (reference sequence). CDR3 length: 14 residues. DNA of the CDR3: TGCAGTGCTAGAGATACCCGCACAACCTACGAGCAGTACTTC. Residues: CSARDTRTTYEQYF.

As regards this clonotype: One end of the junction does not line up with germline, which may come from a read error. The CDR3 spells CASSQYGGSYHEQFF. In DNA, the CDR3 is TGTGCCAGCAGCCAATACGGCGGGTCCTACCATGAGCAGTTCTTC. J is TRBJ2-1 and V is TRBV6-4; the D gene is possibly TRBD2 (5 bases). This CDR3 contains 15 residues. The V gene's germline CDR1 is MRHNA and CDR2 SNTAGT.

V is TRBV9 and J is TRBJ2-1, with D uncertain. The CDR3 extends over 12 amino acids. Trimming left V 0 bases short and J 10 bases short, with 8 bases between. Germline V CDR1 and CDR2: SGDLS, YYNGEE. The CDR3 DNA is TGTGCCAGCAGCGTAGAAGGGATCGAGCAGTTCTTC. It is translated as CASSVEGIEQFF.

This clonotype was detected many times. This chain connects TRBV29-1 to TRBJ2-3, with D hard to call. The CDR3 extends over 14 amino acids. Per the germline V gene, CDR1 is SQVTM and CDR2 is ANQGSEA. The V gene lost 4 bases and the J gene lost 0 bases, with 11 bases spanning the gap. CDR3 protein: CSVGGRTSTDTQYF. CDR3 nucleotides: TGCAGCGTTGGAGGCAGAACTAGCACAGATACGCAGTATTTT.

In its sample, this clonotype was seen a few times. The chain has TRBV9 and TRBJ2-3; 7 bases are a match to TRBD2. The CDR3 length is 16 residues. V lost 0 bases to trimming and J lost 5 bases; unmatched junction nucleotides: 9. Looked up from germline, CDR1 is SGDLS and CDR2 is YYNGEE. CDR3 residues: CASSVASSGEGDTQYF. As DNA, the CDR3 is TGTGCCAGCAGCGTAGCTTCTAGCGGAGAGGGAGATACGCAGTATTTT. Supplemented by reference TRBV9 and TRBJ2-3, the full variable domain reads DSGVTQTPKHLITATGQRVTLRCSPRSGDLSVYWYQQSLDQGLQFLIQYYNGEERAKGNILERFSAQQFPDLHSELNLSSLELGDSALYFCASSVASSGEGDTQYFGPGTRLTVL.

The chain joins TRBV30 to TRBJ2-5; 8 bases line up with TRBD2. Germline trimming cut 2 bases from V and 5 bases from J; bases unmatched to any gene: 4. The CDR3 sequence is 13 residues long. CDR1 and CDR2 (germline): GTSNPN, SVGIG (reference sequence). The CDR3, as DNA: TGTGCCTGGAGTTGGACTAGCTGGGAGACCCAGTACTTC. Translation: CAWSWTSWETQYF.

A few counts support this clonotype. The V call is TRBV3-1, the J call TRBJ1-4; the D gene is possibly TRBD1 (5 bases). CDR3 size: 13 residues. Trimming pared 4 bases from V and 6 bases from J, leaving 9 bases between. CDR1 is LGHDT, CDR2 YNNKEL, per germline (reference sequence). The CDR3 here is CASSPGGHEKLFF. As DNA, the CDR3 is TGTGCCAGCAGCCCCGGGGGTCATGAAAAACTGTTTTTT.

The rearrangement joins TRBV27 to TRBJ2-7; TRBD1 aligns across 8 bases. With V trimmed by 3 bases and J by 4 bases, 8 bases remained unmatched. Germline CDR1 reads MNHEY; CDR2 reads SMNVEV (reference sequence). This CDR3 is 15 amino acids long. DNA for the CDR3: TGTGCCAGCAGTTTCACAGGGGGGAGGAAGTACGAGCAGTACTTC. Amino acids: CASSFTGGRKYEQYF.

Only a few counts were recorded for this clonotype. The CDR3 DNA is TGTGCCACACAGCGGGGGAACACAGATACGCAGTATTTT. Translating it yields CATQRGNTDTQYF. The chain employs TRBV6-5 and TRBJ2-3, with 8 positions matching TRBD2. The CDR3 contains 13 residues. CDR1 is MNHEY and CDR2 is SVGAGI in the germline V gene. With 10 bases clipped from V and 2 bases from J, the junction kept 5 bases outside the gene matches.

With regard to this clonotype: An end of the junction differs from the germline gene, which may be a read error. The V call is TRBV28, the J call TRBJ1-2; perhaps TRBD1 as D (6 bases). In germline, CDR1 is MDHEN, CDR2 SYDVKM. The CDR3 has 14 amino acids. The CDR3 coding sequence is TGTGCCAGCACTCCGTATGGGGGCAATTATGACTACACCTTC. Translating gives CASTPYGGNYDYTF.

This clonotype showed up many times. The chain is built from TRBV4-1 and TRBJ2-5; TRBD2 aligns across 11 bases. The J call is uncertain, as TRBJ2-7 better fits the DNA end. CDR3 length equals 16 residues. Looked up from germline, CDR1 is MGHRA and CDR2 is YSYEKL. The CDR3 DNA reads as TGCGCCAGCAGCCTTAAGATAGGGACTAGCGGATACGAGCAGTACTTC. This gives the protein CASSLKIGTSGYEQYF.

The rearrangement links TRBV6-2 or TRBV6-3 to TRBJ2-7; the D gene is possibly TRBD1 (6 bases). Germline values: CDR1 MNHEY, CDR2 SVGEGT. The V end lost 0 bases, the J end lost 3 bases, and 15 bases lay between the germline ends. The CDR3 consists of 16 residues. The DNA of the CDR3 is TGTGCCAGCAGTTACTCCGGAACAGGGAAACGCTACGAGCAGTACTTC. It translates to CASSYSGTGKRYEQYF.

This clonotype has only a few counts. The chain combines TRBV28 with TRBJ2-7, with 7 positions matching TRBD1. From germline, CDR1 is MDHEN and CDR2 SYDVKM. Germline trimming cut 1 base from V and 0 bases from J; bases unmatched to any gene: 12. The CDR3 consists of 18 residues. Here the CDR3 reads CASSLSLSTGRSSYEQYF. As DNA, the CDR3 is TGTGCCAGCAGTTTATCCCTCTCGACAGGGCGAAGCTCCTACGAGCAGTACTTC. Complete variable domain (other parts from reference TRBV28 and TRBJ2-7): DVKVTQSSRYLVKRTGEKVFLECVQDMDHENMFWYRQDPGLGLRLIYFSYDVKMKEKGDIPEGYSVSREKKERFSLILESASTNQTSMYLCASSLSLSTGRSSYEQYFGPGTRLTVT.

The chain joins TRBV15 to TRBJ2-7; 8 nucleotides line up with TRBD2. Germline CDR1 and CDR2: LNHNV and YYDKDF (reference sequence). The CDR3 is made up of 15 amino acids. The junction had 3 bases not matched to a gene; V was cut back by 0 bases and J by 2 bases. This chain's CDR3 is CATSRDPAGAYEQYF. CDR3 in DNA: TGTGCCACCAGCAGAGACCCAGCGGGAGCCTACGAGCAGTACTTC.